This TCR beta chain was identified in a study of blood T cells in healthy people across ages. The V end lost 7 bases, the J end lost 2 bases, and 11 bases lay between the germline ends. Germline assignment: CDR1 MDHEN and CDR2 SYDVKM. This CDR3 region has 13 residues. This clonotype has just a few counts. Primers used in a second PCR of about 7 to 12 cycles were a sample-barcoded 5' primer and a J-beta primer mix. TCRdb recomputed calls from the 5' RACE reads with MiXCR, one row per CDR3 protein. The sample gives around 670,000 distinct CDR3 sequences, 25% to 30% of which show up once; 15% to 19% is in the top ten.

The receptor comes from a woman older than 75 in good health. The chain joins TRBV28 to TRBJ1-2; D gene uncertain. Sequencing input: blood. The DNA of the CDR3 is TGTGCCAGCACCTTAGGAGCCAACTATGGCTACACCTTC. It is translated as CASTLGANYGYTF.